What follows are 4 T cell receptor beta chains derived from one specimen sequenced in a study of response to subunit inactivated influenza vaccine. Each CDR3 protein gets one entry after TCRdb re-called the RT-PCR reads with MiXCR. The profile shows hundreds of thousands of distinct CDR3 sequences, 12% of them singletons. Specimen: non-naive T cells sorted from PBMCs, collected approximately 15 days before vaccination. Receptors were obtained from a man aged 50 or older who received an inactivated influenza vaccine.

This clonotype appeared a few times. This chain uses TRBV6-5 with TRBJ1-3; 7 bases map to TRBD1. J gave up 3 bases and V 0 bases, and 5 bases lay outside the gene matches. CDR3 size: 16 residues. The germline gives CDR1 MNHEY, CDR2 SVGAGI. As DNA, the CDR3 is TGTGCCAGCAGTTACTCGTCCCGGGACAGTGGAAACACCATATATTTT. Residues: CASSYSSRDSGNTIYF.

The rearrangement uses TRBV5-1 and TRBJ1-2; the D gene is possibly TRBD1 (6 bases). Trimming removed 0 bases from V and 6 bases from J, with 15 bases in between. The CDR3 length is 15 residues. Germline V gives CDR1 SGHRS, CDR2 YFSETQ. CDR3 in amino acids: CASSLETTGRDGYTF. The CDR3 DNA reads as TGCGCCAGCAGCTTGGAGACGACAGGTCGGGATGGCTACACCTTC.

This clonotype was observed a single time. The chain employs TRBV14 and TRBJ2-7; 7 bases match TRBD1. The CDR3 extends over 16 amino acids. V shed 1 base and J 2 bases; nucleotides not matched to a gene: 8. The germline V gene has CDR1 SGHDN and CDR2 FVKESK. The CDR3: CASSQVRGDSAYEQYF. CDR3 DNA: TGTGCCAGCAGCCAAGTTCGAGGGGACAGTGCCTACGAGCAGTACTTC.

This clonotype was seen a few times. The V gene is TRBV5-5, the J gene TRBJ1-6; TRBD1 might be the D (6 bases). Trimming shortened V by 7 bases and J by 3 bases, and 11 bases separated the two germline ends. Germline CDR1 SGHKS, CDR2 YYEKEE (reference sequence). The length of the CDR3 is 14 residues. The CDR3 protein is CASGRDIYNSPLHF. The CDR3 DNA reads TGTGCCAGCGGTAGGGACATCTATAATTCACCCCTCCACTTT. Combining the CDR3 with reference TRBV5-5 and TRBJ1-6 gives the whole variable domain DAGVTQSPTHLIKTRGQQVTLRCSPISGHKSVSWYQQVLGQGPQFIFQYYEKEERGRGNFPDRFSARQFPNYSSELNVNALLLGDSALYLCASGRDIYNSPLHFGNGTRLTVT.